The 25 T cell receptor beta chains below all came from one sample that was sequenced in a study of T cells in Graves' hyperthyroidism and ophthalmopathy. Authors of the study amplified TCR beta CDR3 regions from RNA transcripts. When the TCR CDR3 underwent first-round RT-PCR, the HTBI primer set was used. TCRdb reprocessed the multiplex PCR reads via MiXCR and lists one record per CDR3 protein. Here the sample spans about 580,000 distinct CDR3 sequences, around 14% being singletons. The specimen was blood. The receptors shown here come from a woman under 40 with Graves' hyperthyroidism that later progressed to Graves' ophthalmopathy.

V is TRBV15 and J is TRBJ1-3; D is possibly TRBD1 (6 bases). The germline CDR1 and CDR2 sequences are LNHNV and YYDKDF (reference sequence). CDR3 size: 18 residues. Trimming left V 0 bases short and J 0 bases short, with 15 bases between. CDR3: CATSREREGTSSGNTIYF. The CDR3 DNA follows: TGTGCCACCAGCAGAGAACGTGAAGGGACATCCTCTGGAAACACCATATATTTT.

This chain uses TRBV3-1 with TRBJ1-5; D unclear. CDR3 length: 13 amino acids. V gave up 1 base and J gave up 10 bases, with 11 bases separating them. Germline V gives CDR1 LGHDT, CDR2 YNNKEL (reference sequence). As DNA, the CDR3 is TGTGCCAGCAGCCAAGGGTCCACGCGTCCCCAGCATTTT. It encodes CASSQGSTRPQHF.

In its sample, this clonotype was seen many times. The chain uses TRBV3-1 and TRBJ2-3, with TRBD1 as a possible D gene (6 bases). V shed 3 bases and J shed 1 base, with 8 bases lying between them. From germline, CDR1 is LGHDT and CDR2 YNNKEL (reference sequence). This CDR3 is 14 amino acids long. Here the CDR3 reads CASSQGHGTDTQYF. For the CDR3, the DNA is TGTGCCAGCAGCCAGGGACACGGCACAGATACGCAGTATTTT.

This rearrangement joins TRBV6-2 or TRBV6-3 to TRBJ2-5, with D perhaps matching TRBD2 (5 bases). The germline CDR1 and CDR2 sequences are MNHEY and SVGEGT. The CDR3 has 12 amino acids. V was cut by 6 bases and J by 6 bases, with 11 bases left in between. The CDR3 loop reads CASRRGIQTQYF. The CDR3 DNA reads TGTGCCAGCAGACGAGGGATACAGACCCAGTACTTC.

This clonotype was detected ten times or more. The chain uses TRBV6-2 or TRBV6-3 and TRBJ1-1, with 7 nucleotides matching TRBD1. The length of the CDR3 is 16 residues. Germline V CDR1 and CDR2: MNHEY, SVGEGT. The V segment lost 2 bases and the J segment 5 bases; nucleotides outside the gene matches: 11. CDR3 sequence reads: CASSYDEGARGTEAFF. The CDR3 DNA sequence: TGTGCCAGCAGTTACGATGAGGGGGCGAGAGGGACTGAAGCTTTCTTT.

This clonotype was seen ten or more times. This sequence joins TRBV7-9 and TRBJ1-2; 9 nucleotides agree with TRBD1. Per germline, CDR1 SEHNR and CDR2 FQNEAQ (reference sequence). J was trimmed by 8 bases and V by 3 bases; bases with no gene match: 13. The CDR3 is 16 amino acids. The CDR3 DNA reads TGTGCCAGCAGCTTTGCCCACGGACAGGGGATAAAGGGCTACACCTTC. Translation: CASSFAHGQGIKGYTF.

The chain combines TRBV6-2 or TRBV6-3 with TRBJ2-2, with TRBD1 as a possible D gene (5 bases). Per germline, CDR1 MNHEY and CDR2 SVGEGT. The V end was cut by 0 bases, the J end by 1 base, with 15 bases between. The CDR3 sequence is 18 residues long. DNA for the CDR3: TGTGCCAGCAGTTACTCGAAAGGGGCCCTGCTGAACACCGGGGAGCTGTTTTTT. Translation: CASSYSKGALLNTGELFF.

The sample holds a few counts of this clonotype. The genes are TRBV6-1 and TRBJ2-7; the D call may be TRBD1 or TRBD2 (5 bases each). The V and J ends lost 5 bases and 0 bases respectively, with 14 bases between them. CDR3 length: 15 residues. CDR1 and CDR2 (germline): MNHNS, SASEGT. This chain's CDR3 is CASSPQPGPSYEQYF. The CDR3 nucleotides are TGTGCCAGCAGTCCCCAACCGGGACCCTCCTACGAGCAGTACTTC.

Many counts were recorded for this clonotype. This rearrangement joins TRBV12-3 or TRBV12-4 to TRBJ2-2; 9 bases fit TRBD2. Trimming took 9 bases from V and 1 from J; bases not matched to a gene: 6. The length of the CDR3 is 15 residues. CDR3 residues: CASLRREGNTGELFF. The CDR3 coding sequence is TGTGCCAGTTTACGGCGGGAGGGGAACACCGGGGAGCTGTTTTTT.

The J gene is TRBJ2-7, the V gene TRBV4-1; TRBD1 aligns across 9 bases. This CDR3 is 17 amino acids long. Germline V CDR1 and CDR2: MGHRA, YSYEKL. J gave up 0 bases and V 5 bases, and 11 bases lay outside the gene matches. For the CDR3, the DNA is TGCGCCAGCAGCACGACGTCCGGGACAGGGTTCTCCTACGAGCAGTACTTC. It yields the protein CASSTTSGTGFSYEQYF.

The chain couples TRBV20-1 to TRBJ1-1; D unclear. The length of the CDR3 is 14 residues. Per the germline V gene, CDR1 is DFQATT and CDR2 is SNEGSKA (reference sequence). V was cut by 6 bases and J by 0 bases, with 14 bases left in between. CDR3 DNA: TGCAGTGCCCTCGTCCGACCGTTGAACACTGAAGCTTTCTTT. Amino acid sequence: CSALVRPLNTEAFF.

The chain is built from TRBV9 and TRBJ1-3; D remains unclear. CDR1 is SGDLS and CDR2 is YYNGEE in the germline V gene. Trimming shortened V by 2 bases and J by 0 bases, and 6 bases separated the two germline ends. There are 14 residues in the CDR3. The CDR3 loop is CASSVAASGNTIYF. In DNA, the CDR3 is TGTGCCAGCAGCGTGGCGGCCTCTGGAAACACCATATATTTT.

This clonotype was counted at least ten times. This sequence joins TRBV9 and TRBJ2-3; 8 bases are a match to TRBD2. This CDR3 comprises 16 residues. Germline trimming cut 0 bases from V and 4 bases from J; bases unmatched to any gene: 7. Germline V lookup: CDR1 SGDLS, CDR2 YYNGEE. In DNA form, the CDR3 reads TGTGCCAGCAGCGTAGTGAGCGGGAGTGGAGCAGATACGCAGTATTTT. Its protein is CASSVVSGSGADTQYF.

A note on this clonotype: The junction departs from the called germline gene at one end, perhaps through a read error. This chain's CDR3 is CSARASGRRETQYF. DNA of the CDR3: TGCAGTGCCAGAGCATCTGGGCGGAGGGAGACCCAGTACTTC. The V call is TRBV20-1, the J call TRBJ2-5; D may be TRBD2 (5 bases). The CDR3 has 14 amino acids. Germline CDR1 reads DFQATT; CDR2 reads SNEGSKA (reference sequence).

This clonotype was recorded many times. This sequence joins TRBV12-3 or TRBV12-4 and TRBJ1-5, with a weak D call TRBD1 (5 bases). This CDR3 has 14 residues. Trimming stripped 7 bases from V and 1 base from J, with 11 bases between. The CDR3 DNA reads as TGTGCCAGCACCAAAGGGGACAGCAATCAGCCCCAGCATTTT. This sequence encodes CASTKGDSNQPQHF.

This clonotype was counted many times. This chain links TRBV28 with TRBJ2-7; 7 bases line up with TRBD2. CDR1 MDHEN and CDR2 SYDVKM come from the germline V gene. The CDR3 spans 14 residues. V lost 5 bases and J lost 2; bases outside the gene matches: 6. The CDR3 DNA follows: TGTGCCAGCAGTAGCGGGATTACCACCTACGAGCAGTACTTC. Translated, it gives CASSSGITTYEQYF.

This clonotype was picked up many times. The V call is TRBV5-1, the J call TRBJ2-7; 7 positions match TRBD2. The CDR3 consists of 15 residues. Per germline, CDR1 SGHRS and CDR2 YFSETQ. The V gene end was trimmed by 4 bases and the J gene end by 0 bases; junction bases not matched to a gene: 7. CDR3: CASSPSGGSSYEQYF. The CDR3 DNA reads as TGCGCCAGCAGCCCGTCAGGCGGGAGCTCCTACGAGCAGTACTTC. Looking up the rest from reference TRBV5-1 and TRBJ2-7 gives the full variable domain: KAGVTQTPRYLIKTRGQQVTLSCSPISGHRSVSWYQQTPGQGLQFLFEYFSETQRNKGNFPGRFSGRQFSNSRSEMNVSTLELGDSALYLCASSPSGGSSYEQYFGPGTRLTVT.

V is TRBV3-1 and J is TRBJ1-1; possible D gene TRBD1, 6 bases. Trimming pared 4 bases from V and 1 base from J, leaving 13 bases between. Germline CDR1 is LGHDT and CDR2 is YNNKEL (reference sequence). The CDR3 has 15 residues. Here the CDR3 DNA reads TGTGCCAGCAGCCCCGCTGGACAGCCGAACACTGAAGCTTTCTTT. Protein product: CASSPAGQPNTEAFF.

This clonotype was seen at least ten times. The chain uses TRBV19 and TRBJ1-1; D gene unclear. Germline lookup yields CDR1 LNHDA and CDR2 SQIVND (reference sequence). The CDR3 has 14 amino acids. V was pared by 4 bases and J by 0 bases, with 9 bases between. DNA of the CDR3: TGTGCCAGTAGTACCCCCCGGCTGAACACTGAAGCTTTCTTT. This sequence encodes CASSTPRLNTEAFF. The variable domain in full, completed from reference TRBV19 and TRBJ1-1, reads DGGITQSPKYLFRKEGQNVTLSCEQNLNHDAMYWYRQDPGQGLRLIYYSQIVNDFQKGDIAEGYSVSREKKESFPLTVTSAQKNPTAFYLCASSTPRLNTEAFFGQGTRLTVV.

The V and J genes are TRBV5-1 and TRBJ1-4; 7 nucleotides match TRBD1. V dropped 4 bases and J dropped 8; count of bases not matched to a gene: 14. The CDR3 consists of 16 residues. Germline V lookup: CDR1 SGHRS, CDR2 YFSETQ. CDR3 region: CASSAAPGQSGEKLFF. The CDR3 DNA reads as TGCGCCAGCAGCGCAGCTCCGGGACAGAGCGGCGAAAAACTGTTTTTT.

This clonotype was counted many times. The chain recombines TRBV19 with TRBJ1-2; D is unresolved. The CDR3 length is 14 residues. The germline V gene encodes CDR1 LNHDA and CDR2 SQIVND (reference sequence). The V end lost 3 bases, the J end lost 6 bases, and 14 bases lay between the germline ends. CDR3 loop: CASSIKVSGNGYTF. CDR3 coding DNA: TGTGCCAGTAGTATTAAGGTATCCGGGAATGGCTACACCTTC.

The chain carries TRBV4-1 and TRBJ2-5; D is perhaps TRBD2 (5 bases). V was clipped by 1 base and J by 5 bases, with 8 bases between them. CDR1 and CDR2 (germline): MGHRA, YSYEKL. The CDR3 loop spans 13 amino acids. This CDR3 reads CASSQASLETQYF. The CDR3 nucleotides are TGCGCCAGCAGCCAAGCTAGCCTGGAGACCCAGTACTTC.

Points on this clonotype: A much larger clone differs from this one at a single base, so this may be a read error. This CDR3 is CATSDWTSETYNEQYF. The CDR3 region has the DNA TGTGCCACCAGTGATTGGACTAGCGAGACCTACAATGAGCAGTACTTC. The chain employs TRBV24-1 and TRBJ2-1; 9 bases map to TRBD2. The DNA end lines up better with TRBJ2-7; the J call may be wrong. Per the germline V gene, CDR1 is KGHDR and CDR2 is SFDVKD. The CDR3 is 16 amino acids.

The chain uses TRBV12-3 or TRBV12-4 and TRBJ1-1; possible D gene TRBD1, 6 bases. V was clipped by 5 bases and J by 1 base, with 14 bases between them. The CDR3 length is 15 residues. DNA of the CDR3: TGTGCCAGCAGTCGGAAGGGGGGCCCGAACACTGAAGCTTTCTTT. This sequence encodes CASSRKGGPNTEAFF.

This clonotype occurred many times. The chain carries TRBV5-1 and TRBJ2-2; the D gene could be TRBD1 or TRBD2 (5 bases each). V lost 7 bases and J lost 0, with 13 bases in between. Germline V gives CDR1 SGHRS, CDR2 YFSETQ. The CDR3 has 15 residues. The CDR3 spells CASSRDASNTGELFF. CDR3 nucleotide sequence: TGCGCCAGCTCAAGGGACGCCTCGAACACCGGGGAGCTGTTTTTT.